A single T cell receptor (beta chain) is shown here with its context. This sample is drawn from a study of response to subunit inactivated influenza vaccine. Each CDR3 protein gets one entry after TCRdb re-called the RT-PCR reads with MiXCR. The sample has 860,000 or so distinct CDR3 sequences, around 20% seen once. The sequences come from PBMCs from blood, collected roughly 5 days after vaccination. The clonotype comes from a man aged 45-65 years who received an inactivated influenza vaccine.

CDR3 sequence reads: CASSQSGRQYF. The CDR3 DNA reads as TGTGCCAGCAGCCAAAGCGGGAGGCAGTATTTT. The V and J genes are TRBV3-1 and TRBJ2-3, with TRBD2 matching 8 bases. Germline CDR1 is LGHDT and CDR2 is YNNKEL (reference sequence). This CDR3 spans 11 amino acids. V lost 2 bases to trimming and J lost 11 bases; unmatched junction nucleotides: 0.